This TCR beta chain emerged from a study of identical twins. The J segment lost 2 bases and the V segment lost 0 bases, leaving 10 bases of the junction unmatched. The CDR3 sequence is 17 residues long. Germline V gene sequence: CDR1 SGDLS, CDR2 YYNGEE. TCRdb re-analysed the 5' RACE reads in MiXCR, keeping a single row per CDR3 protein. The data contain around 200,000 distinct CDR3 sequences, roughly 10% of them singletons. This clonotype turned up a few times. As yet, its antigen is unknown. Study-level points and caveats: The study reached conclusions through statistical analysis that was cross-sectional, not following the same donors.

The source of this sequence is a woman aged 18-29 years in good health. Sequencing was performed on memory (CD45RO+) T cells sorted from blood. This chain joins TRBV9 and TRBJ2-5; 7 bases are shared with TRBD1. CDR3 sequence reads: CASSVAPRTGIQETQYF. The CDR3 DNA is TGTGCCAGCAGCGTAGCCCCAAGGACAGGCATTCAAGAGACCCAGTACTTC.